The 21 T cell receptor beta chains below come from one sample, sequenced in a study of radiotherapy plus CTLA-4 blockade in lung cancer. The method was immunoSEQ multiplex PCR; TCRdb's version includes in-frame clones alone and lacks a portion of them. This sample yields around 130,000 clones, of which approximately 90% are seen a single time; 5.5% to 7% belongs to the top ten. The source was peripheral blood, collected from a patient treated with radiotherapy plus ipilimumab. The receptors shown here come from a human donor with non-small cell lung cancer that progressed on radiotherapy plus ipilimumab.

The CDR3 sequence: CASSPRTGGAFF. The CDR3 DNA sequence: TGTGCCAGCAGCCCCCGGACCGGGGGAGCTTTCTTT. The V call is TRBV6-6, the J call TRBJ1-1; D might be TRBD1 (5 bases). The CDR3 covers 12 residues. V lost 6 bases and J lost 10, with 15 bases in between. The germline gives CDR1 MNHNY, CDR2 SVGAGI (reference sequence).

V and J are TRBV6-1 and TRBJ2-7; 15 nucleotides line up with TRBD2. The length of the CDR3 is 14 residues. Germline CDR1 MNHNS, CDR2 SASEGT. Unmatched junction bases numbered 3, after V lost 6 bases and J lost 6 bases. CDR3 region: CASRPGLAGGEQYF. In nucleotides, the CDR3 is TGTGCCAGCAGGCCGGGACTAGCGGGAGGCGAGCAGTACTTC.

For this clone: Distinct nucleotide sequences in the sample also encode this CDR3. This sequence joins TRBV5-6 and TRBJ2-1; no firm D call. From germline, CDR1 is SGHDT and CDR2 YYEEEE. With 3 bases removed from V and 4 bases from J, the gap between germline ends came to 5 bases. The CDR3 consists of 12 residues. CDR3 nucleotides: TGTGCCAGCAGCTCACAGTACAATGAGCAGTTCTTC. This encodes CASSSQYNEQFF.

The chain employs TRBV30 and TRBJ1-1, with a weak D call TRBD1 (5 bases). The CDR3 has 14 residues. Between the trimmed V and J ends, which lost 5 bases and 1 base, there was a span of 14 bases. The germline gives CDR1 GTSNPN, CDR2 SVGIG (reference sequence). CDR3 sequence reads: CAWGLGGKNTEAFF. CDR3 coding DNA: TGTGCCTGGGGGCTTGGGGGTAAGAACACTGAAGCTTTCTTT.

The count of this clone is one. The chain joins TRBV9 to TRBJ1-4, with 9 positions matching TRBD1. V was clipped by 4 bases and J by 8 bases; unmatched bases: 9. Per the germline V gene, CDR1 is SGDLS and CDR2 is YYNGEE. The CDR3 runs to 15 residues. The CDR3 spells CASSREGQGGEKLFF. CDR3 nucleotide sequence: TGTGCCAGCAGCAGAGAGGGACAGGGAGGGGAAAAACTGTTTTTT. Filled out from reference TRBV9 and TRBJ1-4, the complete variable domain reads DSGVTQTPKHLITATGQRVTLRCSPRSGDLSVYWYQQSLDQGLQFLIQYYNGEERAKGNILERFSAQQFPDLHSELNLSSLELGDSALYFCASSREGQGGEKLFFGSGTQLSVL.

Points on this clone: Within the sample, other DNA sequences also encode this same CDR3. V usage is TRBV5-1 and J usage is TRBJ2-5; the D is unclear. V was pared by 0 bases and J by 1 base, with 1 base between. The CDR3 covers 12 residues. The germline CDR1 and CDR2 sequences are SGHRS and YFSETQ. The CDR3: CASSLVQETQYF. The CDR3 DNA sequence: TGCGCCAGCAGCTTGGTCCAAGAGACCCAGTACTTC.

This chain connects TRBV15 to TRBJ2-7; D not resolved. Germline CDR1 and CDR2: LNHNV and YYDKDF (reference sequence). V lost 4 bases and J 3 bases, leaving 10 bases between the germline ends. The CDR3 consists of 13 residues. The CDR3 sequence is CATSISSDYEQYF. In DNA form, the CDR3 reads TGTGCCACCAGCATCAGTTCGGACTACGAGCAGTACTTC.

The gene calls are TRBV7-9 and TRBJ2-7, with D possibly matching TRBD1 (6 bases). Between the trimmed V and J ends, which lost 5 bases and 4 bases, there was a span of 24 bases. The CDR3 sequence is 17 residues long. Germline V gives CDR1 SEHNR, CDR2 FQNEAQ (reference sequence). The CDR3 reads CASSHDGSEGGAYEQYF. The CDR3 DNA sequence: TGTGCCAGCAGCCACGATGGGAGCGAAGGGGGAGCTTACGAGCAGTACTTC.

This clone is a singleton in its sample. The V and J genes are TRBV6-1 and TRBJ1-1; D may be TRBD1 (6 bases). Germline loops: CDR1 MNHNS, CDR2 SASEGT. The V end was cut by 4 bases, the J end by 13 bases, with 13 bases between. The CDR3 consists of 11 residues. The CDR3 DNA is TGTGCCAGCAGTGTAACAGGGCTTGTTTTCTTT. Amino acids: CASSVTGLVFF.

V is TRBV29-1 and J is TRBJ2-1; TRBD1 aligns across 7 bases. V lost 7 bases and J lost 7; bases outside the gene matches: 7. Germline assignment: CDR1 SQVTM and CDR2 ANQGSEA. This CDR3 spans 12 amino acids. The CDR3 nucleotides are TGCAGCGCGGGTGTGACAGGGAATGAGCAGTTCTTC. Translated, it gives CSAGVTGNEQFF.

This chain connects TRBV6-1 to TRBJ2-1; unclear D gene. Looked up from germline, CDR1 is MNHNS and CDR2 is SASEGT. Trimming stripped 2 bases from V and 0 bases from J, with 8 bases between. The CDR3 is made up of 15 amino acids. CDR3 sequence reads: CASSEFADSYNEQFF. DNA of the CDR3: TGTGCCAGCAGTGAATTTGCGGACTCCTACAATGAGCAGTTCTTC.

J is TRBJ1-5 and V is TRBV6-5; D is undetermined. V was pared by 0 bases and J by 0 bases, with 6 bases between. In germline, CDR1 is MNHEY, CDR2 SVGAGI. CDR3 length: 15 amino acids. CDR3 nucleotide sequence: TGTGCCAGCAGTTACTCGGAGTATAGCAATCAGCCCCAGCATTTT. It yields the protein CASSYSEYSNQPQHF.

V gene TRBV4-2 combines with J gene TRBJ2-1; 9 nucleotides line up with TRBD2. Looked up from germline, CDR1 is LGHNA and CDR2 is YNFKEQ. After removal of 4 bases from V and 7 bases from J, the junction contained 8 bases not matched to a gene. The CDR3 totals 15 residues. The CDR3 DNA reads as TGTGCCAGCAGCCGGGGCGGGAGGGCCCGTAATGAGCAGTTCTTC. Translation gives CASSRGGRARNEQFF.

The chain joins TRBV18 to TRBJ2-3; D remains ambiguous. Germline loops: CDR1 KGHSH, CDR2 LQKENI. This CDR3 is 12 amino acids long. Between the trimmed V and J ends, which lost 3 bases and 5 bases, there was a span of 6 bases. CDR3 DNA: TGTGCCAGCTCACCCTCGAGAGATACGCAGTATTTT. Protein sequence: CASSPSRDTQYF.

The rearrangement uses TRBV7-8 and TRBJ1-5, with a weak D call TRBD1 (5 bases). Germline loops: CDR1 SGHVS, CDR2 FQNEAQ. This CDR3 comprises 16 residues. V lost 4 bases to trimming and J lost 4 bases, with 17 bases between them. CDR3 sequence (DNA): TGTGCCAGCAGCTCCCGACGAGGGTGGGGGAATCAGCCCCAGCATTTT. The encoded protein is CASSSRRGWGNQPQHF.

The V and J genes are TRBV5-1 and TRBJ2-5, with TRBD2 identical over 14 bases. V was clipped by 4 bases and J by 4 bases; unmatched bases: 9. Germline V lookup: CDR1 SGHRS, CDR2 YFSETQ. The CDR3 loop spans 17 amino acids. CDR3 sequence: CASSSGGLAGVVETQYF. In DNA, the CDR3 is TGCGCCAGCAGCAGCGGGGGACTAGCGGGAGTGGTAGAGACCCAGTACTTC.

The rearrangement joins TRBV11-3 to TRBJ2-1, with D perhaps TRBD1 (6 bases). Germline CDR1 SGHNT, CDR2 YENEEA. The germline V and J ends were trimmed by 4 bases and 3 bases, with 22 bases remaining between them. This CDR3 has 18 amino acids. Written as DNA, the CDR3 is TGTGCCAGCAGCTCCCATCCCCCTTATGGGGACAACTACAATGAGCAGTTCTTC. This sequence encodes CASSSHPPYGDNYNEQFF.

The V gene is TRBV19, the J gene TRBJ2-7; 10 nucleotides line up with TRBD1. Germline V lookup: CDR1 LNHDA, CDR2 SQIVND (reference sequence). The CDR3 length is 18 residues. The V gene end was trimmed by 4 bases and the J gene end by 1 base; junction bases not matched to a gene: 13. DNA of the CDR3: TGTGCCAGTAGTACCTACTTGACAGGGGGCATCGTGTCCTACGAGCAGTACTTC. Protein product: CASSTYLTGGIVSYEQYF.

This clone appeared a single time. This rearrangement joins TRBV5-1 to TRBJ2-3; 9 nucleotides line up with TRBD2. CDR1 is SGHRS, CDR2 YFSETQ, per germline. The CDR3 length is 18 residues. After removal of 2 bases from V and 4 bases from J, the junction contained 14 bases not matched to a gene. The CDR3 region has the DNA TGCGCCAGCAGCTTAGTTCGTCTGCGGGAGGGAGTTTCAGATACGCAGTATTTT. It encodes CASSLVRLREGVSDTQYF.

V usage is TRBV5-1 and J usage is TRBJ2-5; perhaps TRBD2 as D (6 bases). The V end was cut by 4 bases, the J end by 3 bases, with 31 bases between. Germline V CDR1 and CDR2: SGHRS, YFSETQ. The CDR3 length is 20 residues. CDR3 sequence (DNA): TGCGCCAGCAGCCTGTGGGGAGTTTTCTCGGGCAGGGAGGCAGAAGAGACCCAGTACTTC. Translated: CASSLWGVFSGREAEETQYF.

The chain has TRBV18 and TRBJ1-1; no clear D. V was clipped by 6 bases and J by 1 base, with 18 bases between them. The germline V gene has CDR1 KGHSH and CDR2 LQKENI. The CDR3 has 16 residues. The CDR3 protein is CASSPSVRPSNTEAFF. In nucleotides, the CDR3 is TGTGCCAGCTCCCCCTCAGTGAGACCGTCGAACACTGAAGCTTTCTTT. The full variable domain, completed using reference TRBV18 and TRBJ1-1, is NAGVMQNPRHLVRRRGQEARLRCSPMKGHSHVYWYRQLPEEGLKFMVYLQKENIIDESGMPKERFSAEFPKEGPSILRIQQVVRGDSAAYFCASSPSVRPSNTEAFFGQGTRLTVV.